This T cell receptor beta chain was sequenced for a study of shared clonotypes between healthy human individuals. Caucasian adults residing in Nashville, Tennessee made up all the donors. On this clone itself: The antigen is unknown. Other nucleotide sequences in the sample specify the same CDR3.

TCRdb's table, derived via immunoSEQ multiplex PCR, lists solely in-frame clones and lacks some. In the table there are about 1 million clones, 60% to 80% of which are singletons. The germline CDR1 and CDR2 sequences are SGHVS and FQNEAQ. The V end was cut by 3 bases, the J end by 4 bases, with 10 bases between. The CDR3 is 14 residues long. Points from the study as a whole: Generally, estimated richness proved larger in naive subsets than it did in memory subsets.

Sequences were obtained from memory CD4+ T cells sorted from blood. Subset reported: CD45RA-negative fraction. The rearrangement uses TRBV7-8 and TRBJ1-5; maybe TRBD1 (6 bases). This sequence originates from a man aged 18 to 30 in good health. CDR3 protein: CASSFPGQNQPQHF. The CDR3 bases are TGTGCCAGCAGCTTTCCGGGACAAAATCAGCCCCAGCATTTT.